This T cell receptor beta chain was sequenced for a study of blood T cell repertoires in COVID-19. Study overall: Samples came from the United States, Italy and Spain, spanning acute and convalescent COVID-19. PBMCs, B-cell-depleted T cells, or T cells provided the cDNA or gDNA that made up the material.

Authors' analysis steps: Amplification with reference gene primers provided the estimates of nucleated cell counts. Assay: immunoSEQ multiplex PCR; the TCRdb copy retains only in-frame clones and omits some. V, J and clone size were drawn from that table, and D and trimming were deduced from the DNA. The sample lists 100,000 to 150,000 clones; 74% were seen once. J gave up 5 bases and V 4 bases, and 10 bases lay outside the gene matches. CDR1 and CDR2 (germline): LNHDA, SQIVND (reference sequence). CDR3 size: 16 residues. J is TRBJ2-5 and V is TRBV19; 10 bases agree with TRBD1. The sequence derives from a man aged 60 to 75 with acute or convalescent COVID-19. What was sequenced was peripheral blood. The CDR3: CASSTPGQGPGETQYF. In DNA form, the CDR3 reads TGTGCCAGTAGTACCCCGGGACAGGGGCCAGGGGAGACCCAGTACTTC.